This T cell receptor beta chain was identified during a study of cytomegalovirus exposure and HLA in healthy donors. The V and J ends lost 3 bases and 1 base respectively, with 8 bases between them. CDR3 size: 13 residues. Germline V gene data show CDR1 as SGHNT and CDR2 as YYREEE (reference sequence). It was with 60 Vbeta and 13 Jbeta primers that the PCR ran. TCRdb keeps only in-frame clones here, not all; method: immunoSEQ multiplex PCR. Of some 93,000 clones listed, about two thirds are singletons. About this clone itself: The antigen remains unidentified.

Study results and caveats: Earlier findings revealed that most TCR beta V segments proved productive either about 87% or about 30% of the time. The study reported that TCR beta sequences accurately predicted HLA-A and HLA-B alleles in most subjects.

Those who donated were healthy bone marrow donors. The TCR sequence derives from a boy younger than 18 in good health and CMV-seropositive. This chain uses TRBV5-4 with TRBJ2-7, with D maybe TRBD1 (5 bases). The sequencing input was PBMCs. CDR3 in amino acids: CASSSGHSYEQYF. The CDR3 DNA is TGTGCCAGCAGCTCCGGACATTCCTACGAGCAGTACTTC.